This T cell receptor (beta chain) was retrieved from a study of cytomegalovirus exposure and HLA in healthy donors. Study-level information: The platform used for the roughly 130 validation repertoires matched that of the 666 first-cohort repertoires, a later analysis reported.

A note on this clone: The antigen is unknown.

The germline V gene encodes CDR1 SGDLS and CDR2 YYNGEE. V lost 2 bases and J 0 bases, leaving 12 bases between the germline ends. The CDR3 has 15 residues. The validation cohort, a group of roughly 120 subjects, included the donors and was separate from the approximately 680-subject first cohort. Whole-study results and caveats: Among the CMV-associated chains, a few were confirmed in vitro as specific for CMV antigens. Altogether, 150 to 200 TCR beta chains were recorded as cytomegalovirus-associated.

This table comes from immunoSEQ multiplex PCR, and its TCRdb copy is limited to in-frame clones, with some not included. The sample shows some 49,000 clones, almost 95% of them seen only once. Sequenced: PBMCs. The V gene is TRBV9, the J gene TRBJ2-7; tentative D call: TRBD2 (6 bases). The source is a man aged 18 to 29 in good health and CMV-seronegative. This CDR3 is CASSVGSGSSYEQYF. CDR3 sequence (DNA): TGTGCCAGCAGCGTCGGTAGCGGAAGCTCCTACGAGCAGTACTTC.